This TCR beta chain was profiled in a study of cytomegalovirus exposure and HLA in healthy donors. Study findings and constraints: Association with HLA alleles at 0.05 false discovery rate was found for 16,951 TCR beta sequences in a later analysis.

Trimming stripped 2 bases from V and 0 bases from J, with 21 bases between. The germline gives CDR1 GTSNPN, CDR2 SVGIG (reference sequence). The CDR3 contains 18 residues. The study ran its PCR with 60 Vbeta and 13 Jbeta primers. The repertoire was sequenced with immunoSEQ multiplex PCR; TCRdb's copy has only in-frame clones and lacks some. In the table there are 75,000 to 80,000 clones, around 76% of which are singletons. Details on this clone: Its specificity is not known.

The rearrangement joins TRBV30 to TRBJ2-3, with D maybe TRBD1 (6 bases). The receptor comes from a male donor in good health and CMV-seropositive. Sequencing was carried out using PBMCs. The CDR3 is CAWSPPDRRLVSTDTQYF. In nucleotides, the CDR3 is TGTGCCTGGAGTCCTCCCGACAGGCGGCTAGTTAGCACAGATACGCAGTATTTT.